This T cell receptor (beta chain) was identified in a study of blood T cell repertoires in COVID-19. Study-level background: Collection of acute and convalescent COVID-19 samples took place in the United States, Italy and Spain. T cells, B-cell-depleted T cells, or PBMCs provided the cDNA or gDNA that served as material.

How the authors handled the data: The assay estimated nucleated cells by amplifying reference gene primers. This table comes from immunoSEQ multiplex PCR, and its TCRdb copy is limited to in-frame clones, with some not included. D and trimming come from the DNA, and the V and J calls and clone size come from that table. The sample has a few hundred thousand clones, approximately 86% seen once. Trimming cost V 3 bases and J 0 bases; bases outside gene matches: 7. CDR3 length equals 17 residues. CDR1 is SGHKS and CDR2 is YYEKEE in the germline V gene (reference sequence). Sequenced input: peripheral blood. This chain connects TRBV5-5 to TRBJ1-3; 9 bases fit TRBD1. This clonotype originated in a man between 60 and 75 years old with acute or convalescent COVID-19. This chain's CDR3 is CASSSFGQGHSGNTIYF. CDR3 nucleotides: TGTGCCAGCAGCTCCTTCGGACAGGGGCACTCTGGAAACACCATATATTTT.